The source of this T cell receptor (beta chain) is a study of cytomegalovirus exposure and HLA in healthy donors. CDR3 size: 13 residues. Germline values: CDR1 MDHEN, CDR2 SYDVKM. Trimming cost V 1 base and J 5 bases, with 7 bases left between them. 13 Jbeta primers and 60 Vbeta primers were used for the PCR. Method: immunoSEQ multiplex PCR; TCRdb's copy keeps in-frame clones and lacks some. The data show over 200,000 clones, with over 75% seen just once and about 1.2% held by the top ten. V and J are TRBV28 and TRBJ2-3, with D maybe TRBD1 (6 bases). The clonotype originates from a human donor in good health. Material for sequencing was PBMCs. CDR3 protein: CASSLSQGDTQYF. DNA of the CDR3: TGTGCCAGCAGTTTATCACAGGGAGATACGCAGTATTTT.